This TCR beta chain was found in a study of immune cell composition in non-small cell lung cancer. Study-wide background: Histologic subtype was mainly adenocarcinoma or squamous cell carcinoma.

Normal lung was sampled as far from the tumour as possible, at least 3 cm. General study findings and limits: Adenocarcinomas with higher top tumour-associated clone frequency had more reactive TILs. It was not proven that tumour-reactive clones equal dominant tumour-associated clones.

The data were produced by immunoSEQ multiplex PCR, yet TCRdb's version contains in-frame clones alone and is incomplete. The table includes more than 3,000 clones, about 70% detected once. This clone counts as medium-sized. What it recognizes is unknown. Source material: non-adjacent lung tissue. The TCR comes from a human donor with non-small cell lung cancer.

In DNA form, the CDR3 reads TGCGCCAGCAGCACCGGGACAGGGGTAAGAGAGCAGTACTTC. Amino acids: CASSTGTGVREQYF. V gene TRBV5-1 combines with J gene TRBJ2-7, with 10 bases that match TRBD1. The germline CDR1 and CDR2 sequences are SGHRS and YFSETQ. The CDR3 runs to 14 residues. V lost 4 bases to trimming and J lost 7 bases; unmatched junction nucleotides: 8.